The present entry profiles one T cell receptor (beta chain) with its context. This clonotype came up many times. Its antigen remains unidentified. One junction end does not reproduce the germline sequence, and a read error may be involved. Libraries were prepared through 5' RACE. Instrument on record: Illumina HiSeq 2500. A second PCR of about 6 to 12 cycles was run with a J-beta primer mix and a sample-barcoded 5' primer. A template-switch 5' adaptor carrying 12 random nucleotides introduced a unique molecular identifier onto each TCR beta cDNA molecule. Each sample yielded at least 3 million CDR3-containing paired-end reads. First-strand cDNA was synthesized from all RNA with the Mint cDNA synthesis kit, primed by a TRBC-specific oligonucleotide. All cDNA was treated with uracil-DNA glycosylase and then went through a first 18-cycle PCR with the universal primers M1SS and BC2_uni_R. As for the original processing: For normalization, 1 million high-quality reads, each with a distinct molecular identifier, were randomly selected from each sample. Instead of being binned into consensus sequences, reads that shared molecular identifiers were thrown out. MiTCR, set to a Q25 quality threshold and the strictest error-elimination algorithm, was used for CDR3 identification, clonotype clustering and error correction. A nonparametric unseen species model with Euler transformation was used to estimate a lower bound on total TCR beta diversity. TCRdb ran its own pipeline on the public reads, namely fastp trimming at Q25 and MiXCR clone calling, and kept in-frame beta chains. Every CDR3 protein is listed once, alongside the most common genes and DNA of its rows. TCRdb, not the original authors, processed these V and J calls. The sample profile shows around 1.7 million distinct CDR3 sequences; about 30% of them were found once. The ten most abundant clones make up 7.7% of the sample.

The data derive from a study of blood T cells in healthy people across ages (dated by TCRdb to between 2015 and 2017). Some background on the complete study: Template switching captured roughly one uniquely barcoded TCR beta cDNA molecule per two T cells in model experiments. Using deep sequencing normalized with unique cDNA molecular identifiers, the study measured how TCR beta repertoire diversity changes with age. The donors were split into four age groups: young (average 16 years), middle-aged (nearly 40), aged (roughly 60) and long-lived (about 82). Donors of different ages were randomly distributed across sequencing lanes to avoid experimental bias. Two additional independent replicas of 1 million unique cDNA reads from the same blood draw were analyzed for two donors (one aged 18 to 30 and one aged 80 or older). Broad study findings and their caveats: Observed TCR beta diversity per million T cells fell roughly linearly with age, and a significant reduction was already apparent by age around 40. Total diversity estimates from one million sequenced T cells were considered lower bounds and underestimates. A strong correlation was found between observed TCR beta diversity and the percentage of naive T cells measured by flow cytometry. Since profiling was done on bulk unsorted PBMCs, naive and antigen-experienced compartments could not be conclusively compared. Because the CMV infection status of the donors was unknown, age-related changes in expanded clonotypes may potentially have been confounded. Compared with the aged group, more naive CD4+ T cells, fewer expanded clones and increased TCR diversity were shown by the long-lived group, suggesting age selection.

The roughly 42 donors, aged roughly 6 to 95 years, were systemically healthy Caucasian individuals from Russia. Each donor gave about 9.7 milliliters of peripheral blood, drawn into EDTA-treated Vacutainer tubes. PBMCs were isolated by Ficoll-Paque density-gradient centrifugation, with at least 6 million obtained per sample. Total RNA was extracted from PBMCs with Trizol reagent, with at least 5.5 micrograms obtained per sample. The percentages of naive CD45RAhigh/CD27high T cells were determined by flow cytometry on a PBMC aliquot from every donor. From its cysteine to its phenylalanine, the CDR3 spans 14 amino acids. Only the CDR3 portion is preserved as DNA: 42 bases, with reading frame beginning at the first base. CDR1 and CDR2 are read off the germline V gene as SGHRS and YFSETQ.

The sequence was obtained from a woman aged 25 to 39 in good health. The sequencing sample was made of blood. Rearrangement joined TRBV5-1 to TRBJ2-3; the D gene is perhaps TRBD1, from 6 matching bases. Here the CDR3 is given as CASSLDRSTDTQYF. The DNA is TGTGCCAGCAGCTTAGACAGGAGCACAGATACGCAGTATTTT.